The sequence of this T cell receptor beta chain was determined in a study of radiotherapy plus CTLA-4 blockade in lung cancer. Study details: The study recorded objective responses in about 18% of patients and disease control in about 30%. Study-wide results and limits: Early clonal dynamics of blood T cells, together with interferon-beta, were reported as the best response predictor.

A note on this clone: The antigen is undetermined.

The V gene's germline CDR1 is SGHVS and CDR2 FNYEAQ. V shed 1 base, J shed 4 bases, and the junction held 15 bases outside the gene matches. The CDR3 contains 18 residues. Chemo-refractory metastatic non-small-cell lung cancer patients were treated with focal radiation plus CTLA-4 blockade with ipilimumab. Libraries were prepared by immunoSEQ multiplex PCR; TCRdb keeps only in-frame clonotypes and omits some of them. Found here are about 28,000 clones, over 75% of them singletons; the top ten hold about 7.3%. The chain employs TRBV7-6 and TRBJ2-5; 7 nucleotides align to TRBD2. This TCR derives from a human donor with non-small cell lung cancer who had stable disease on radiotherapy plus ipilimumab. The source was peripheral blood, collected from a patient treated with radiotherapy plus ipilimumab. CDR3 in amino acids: CASSLGLWRGKGRETQYF. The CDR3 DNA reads TGTGCCAGCAGCTTAGGCCTATGGCGGGGGAAAGGTAGAGAGACCCAGTACTTC.